The 5 T cell receptor beta chains below all came from one sample that was sequenced in a study of CD8 T cells in ankylosing spondylitis. Each CDR3 protein is one row after TCRdb ran MiXCR on the 5' RACE reads. This sample has 100,000 to 150,000 distinct CDR3 sequences, with 9.3% found just once. Source material: blood, either unsorted or a sorted T cell fraction (not recorded which). The receptors here all came from a male donor with ankylosing spondylitis or in good health (not recorded which).

The J gene is TRBJ2-3, the V gene TRBV30, with 8 bases matching TRBD2. From germline, CDR1 is GTSNPN and CDR2 SVGIG (reference sequence). With V trimmed by 1 base and J by 5 bases, 5 bases remained unmatched. The CDR3 has 14 residues. The DNA of the CDR3 is TGTGCCTGGAGTGGCCATAGCGGGAAAGATACGCAGTATTTT. Encoded protein: CAWSGHSGKDTQYF. Full variable domain (missing parts from reference TRBV30 and TRBJ2-3): SQTIHQWPATLVQPVGSPLSLECTVEGTSNPNLYWYRQAAGRGLQLLFYSVGIGQISSEVPQNLSASRPQDRQFILSSKKLLLSDSGFYLCAWSGHSGKDTQYFGPGTRLTVL.

Many counts were recorded for this clonotype. V gene TRBV12-3 or TRBV12-4 combines with J gene TRBJ2-7; D is ambiguous. The CDR3 contains 14 residues. V was clipped by 5 bases and J by 6 bases, with 17 bases between them. CDR3 sequence: CASSRASPVAEQYF. The CDR3 DNA reads as TGTGCCAGCAGTCGCGCGAGTCCTGTAGCCGAGCAGTACTTC.

This clonotype has a count of ten or more. The V gene is TRBV10-3, the J gene TRBJ2-7; D is perhaps TRBD2 (6 bases). Germline V gene data show CDR1 as ENHRY and CDR2 as SYGVKD. The V end was cut by 4 bases, the J end by 0 bases, with 13 bases between. The length of the CDR3 is 15 residues. The CDR3 here is CAISGGSSGSYEQYF. The CDR3 bases are TGTGCCATCAGTGGAGGAAGTAGCGGCTCCTACGAGCAGTACTTC.

This clonotype was seen many times. The chain has TRBV4-3 and TRBJ2-1, with D unresolved. There are 14 residues in the CDR3. The germline CDR1 and CDR2 sequences are LGHNA and YSLEER. V lost 0 bases to trimming and J lost 7 bases, with 10 bases between them. The CDR3 is CASSQDFRGNEQFF. For the CDR3, the DNA is TGCGCCAGCAGCCAAGATTTCCGTGGAAATGAGCAGTTCTTC.

This clonotype was seen more than once but under ten times. The chain joins TRBV7-3 to TRBJ2-1; 10 bases are a match to TRBD2. The germline V gene encodes CDR1 SGHTA and CDR2 FQGTGA. The trim removed 5 bases at V and 0 bases at J, leaving 10 bases unmatched. The CDR3 runs to 18 residues. This chain's CDR3 is CASSGGLAGDSSYNEQFF. The CDR3 nucleotides are TGTGCCAGCAGCGGGGGGCTAGCGGGGGACAGCTCCTACAATGAGCAGTTCTTC.